The next 32 T cell receptor beta chains were all read from a single sample in a study of CD8+CD57+ T cells in acquired aplastic anemia (dated by TCRdb to 2017 to 2018). Expansion of CD8+CD57+ cells had been shown by flow cytometry in the patients chosen for sequencing. Sequencing was performed on an Illumina HiSeq 2000. TCR beta VDJ combination and CDR3 sequence profiling used genomic DNA as the template. The public reads were quality trimmed at Q25 with fastp and then assembled into clones with MiXCR by TCRdb, keeping productive beta chains. Each entry is one CDR3 protein sequence, shown with its most common DNA and genes. For this sample there are about 190,000 distinct CDR3 sequences; 48% appear just once. Around a tenth of the sample rests with the top ten. Sequenced material: sorted CD4+, CD8+, or CD8+CD57+ T cells (not recorded which) from PBMCs. The source of these receptors is a human donor with aplastic anemia.

This clonotype was seen at least ten times. This sequence joins TRBV7-2 and TRBJ1-1, with no clear D. V was cut by 0 bases and J by 1 base, with 9 bases left in between. The V gene's germline CDR1 is SGHTA and CDR2 FQGNSA. The CDR3 extends over 15 amino acids. CDR3 coding DNA: TGTGCCAGCAGCTTAGCCCCTTACGAGAACACTGAAGCTTTCTTT. Translating gives CASSLAPYENTEAFF.

CDR3 nucleotide sequence: TGCGCCAGCAGCTTGGCGGGCGAGGGGAAGGGCGGGCAGTACTTC. It translates to CASSLAGEGKGGQYF. The chain has TRBV5-1 and TRBJ2-7; D is tentatively TRBD1 or TRBD2 (5 bases each). Germline V gene lookup returns CDR1 SGHRS and CDR2 YFSETQ. V gave up 0 bases and J gave up 9 bases, with 19 bases separating them. The CDR3 runs to 15 residues.

The V and J genes are TRBV15 and TRBJ2-1, with no clear D. The germline V gene encodes CDR1 LNHNV and CDR2 YYDKDF (reference sequence). The CDR3 runs to 15 residues. The V gene lost 1 base and the J gene lost 4 bases, with 11 bases spanning the gap. In DNA form, the CDR3 reads TGTGCCACCAGCAGAGGCAGCTTGGGTTACAATGAGCAGTTCTTC. This gives the protein CATSRGSLGYNEQFF. Using reference TRBV15 and TRBJ2-1 for the parts outside the CDR3, the full variable domain is DAMVIQNPRYQVTQFGKPVTLSCSQTLNHNVMYWYQQKSSQAPKLLFHYYDKDFNNEADTPDNFQSRRPNTSFCFLDIRSPGLGDTAMYLCATSRGSLGYNEQFFGPGTRLTVL.

This clonotype was seen more than once but under ten times. One end of the junction is discordant with germline, which a read error may explain. The genes are TRBV15 and TRBJ2-7; D gene uncertain. Germline V gene lookup returns CDR1 LNHNV and CDR2 YYDKDF (reference sequence). The CDR3 contains 13 residues. Here the CDR3 DNA reads TGTGCCACCAGCAGAGGTCTCTCCTACGAGCAGTGCTTC. The encoded protein is CATSRGLSYEQCF.

Here the CDR3 DNA reads TGTGCCAGTAGTTCCCAAAGCACAGGCGGGGAGACCCAGTACTTC. It yields the protein CASSSQSTGGETQYF. V and J are TRBV19 and TRBJ2-5; D assignment may be TRBD1 or TRBD2 (5 bases each). Trimming removed 5 bases at V and 5 bases at J, with 18 bases between. Germline CDR1 reads LNHDA; CDR2 reads SQIVND (reference sequence). CDR3 size: 15 residues. Based on the CDR3 plus reference TRBV19 and TRBJ2-5, the full variable domain is DGGITQSPKYLFRKEGQNVTLSCEQNLNHDAMYWYRQDPGQGLRLIYYSQIVNDFQKGDIAEGYSVSREKKESFPLTVTSAQKNPTAFYLCASSSQSTGGETQYFGPGTRLLVL.

This clonotype was seen a handful of times. This chain joins TRBV6-1 and TRBJ1-4; 8 bases align to TRBD1. There are 15 residues in the CDR3. Germline V gives CDR1 MNHNS, CDR2 SASEGT. The J segment lost 8 bases and the V segment lost 6 bases, leaving 11 bases of the junction unmatched. CDR3 coding DNA: TGTGCCAGCAGGGGGCCAGGGGGCCCCAAAGAAAAACTGTTTTTT. Residues: CASRGPGGPKEKLFF.

A remark on this clonotype: This sequence may be a read error, since a much larger clone differs from it by one base. The chain joins TRBV2 to TRBJ1-5; unclear D gene. The germline V and J ends were trimmed by 5 bases and 4 bases, with 21 bases remaining between them. Germline V gene sequence: CDR1 SNHLY, CDR2 FYNNEI. The CDR3 totals 17 residues. CDR3 DNA sequence: TGTGCCAGCAGTCCTCAACGGGAGTGGTTCAGGAATCAGCCCCAGCATTTT. Translating it yields CASSPQREWFRNQPQHF.

Comments on this clonotype: Possible read error: a much larger clone is one base away. The V and J genes are TRBV4-3 and TRBJ2-1, with D hard to call. From germline, CDR1 is LGHNA and CDR2 YSLEER. The CDR3 extends over 16 amino acids. As DNA, the CDR3 is TGCGCCAGCAGCCAAGGATACGGTAGCTCCTACAATGGGCAGTTCTTC. This encodes CASSQGYGSSYNGQFF.

This clonotype was detected many times. The chain couples TRBV6-6 to TRBJ2-3; D remains ambiguous. Germline CDR1 reads MNHNY; CDR2 reads SVGAGI (reference sequence). The CDR3 is 11 residues long. The V gene lost 10 bases and the J gene lost 1 base, with 6 bases spanning the gap. DNA of the CDR3: TGTGCCACCTTCCGCACAGATACGCAGTATTTT. It yields the protein CATFRTDTQYF.

This clonotype was detected many times. The rearrangement joins TRBV9 to TRBJ2-7, with a possible D match to TRBD2 (6 bases). Trimming took 0 bases from V and 1 from J, leaving 11 bases between them. Germline V gives CDR1 SGDLS, CDR2 YYNGEE. The CDR3 totals 15 residues. The CDR3 DNA sequence: TGTGCCAGCAGCGTAGACCCCGGGAGATCCTACGAGCAGTACTTC. It yields the protein CASSVDPGRSYEQYF.

This clonotype was recorded at least ten times. The chain employs TRBV12-3 or TRBV12-4 and TRBJ1-6; tentative D call: TRBD1 (6 bases). This CDR3 has 15 amino acids. V lost 1 base to trimming and J lost 9 bases, with 13 bases between them. The DNA for the CDR3 is TGTGCCAGCAGTTTAGGACAGGTCTGGGGTTCACCCCTCCACTTT. Translation gives CASSLGQVWGSPLHF.

This clonotype was observed at least ten times. The chain couples TRBV12-3 or TRBV12-4 to TRBJ2-2, with no clear D. V shed 6 bases and J shed 4 bases, with 6 bases lying between them. CDR3 length: 12 residues. Here the CDR3 reads CASSRITGELFF. Written as DNA, the CDR3 is TGTGCCAGCAGCCGCATCACCGGGGAGCTGTTTTTT.

On this clonotype itself: One end of the junction does not line up with germline, which may come from a read error. The chain combines TRBV2 with TRBJ2-3; TRBD1 matches 8 bases. This CDR3 is built from 14 residues. Germline V gives CDR1 SNHLY, CDR2 FYNNEI. CDR3 coding DNA: TGTGTCAGCAGTGGACAGGGTAGCACAGATACGCAGTATTTT. Protein sequence: CVSSGQGSTDTQYF. The variable domain in full, with the rest retrieved from reference TRBV2 and TRBJ2-3, is EPEVTQTPSHQVTQMGQEVILRCVPISNHLYFYWYRQILGQKVEFLVSFYNNEISEKSEIFDDQFSVERPDGSNFTLKIRSTKLEDSAMYFCVSSGQGSTDTQYFGPGTRLTVL.

This clonotype was counted only a few times. The chain joins TRBV2 to TRBJ2-1, with 12 bases identical to TRBD2. The J segment lost 8 bases and the V segment lost 2 bases, leaving 1 base of the junction unmatched. CDR3 size: 14 residues. In germline, CDR1 is SNHLY, CDR2 FYNNEI. The DNA for the CDR3 is TGTGCCAGCAGTGAAACTAGCGGGAGGTATGAGCAGTTCTTC. Translated, it gives CASSETSGRYEQFF.

This clonotype was seen a handful of times. The genes are TRBV2 and TRBJ2-5; 8 nucleotides align to TRBD2. The germline V gene encodes CDR1 SNHLY and CDR2 FYNNEI. This CDR3 has 15 amino acids. After removal of 8 bases from V and 6 bases from J, the junction contained 14 bases not matched to a gene. The CDR3 bases are TGTGCCAGCCTTCATAGCGGGACATGGTCTCAGACCCAGTACTTC. Protein product: CASLHSGTWSQTQYF.

This clonotype has a count of ten or more. The chain employs TRBV5-1 and TRBJ1-1, with unresolved D. Between the trimmed V and J ends, which lost 6 bases and 2 bases, there was a span of 8 bases. CDR3 length equals 12 residues. Germline CDR1 reads SGHRS; CDR2 reads YFSETQ. CDR3 in DNA: TGCGCCAGCACGGCAGTTAACACTGAAGCTTTCTTT. Its protein product is CASTAVNTEAFF.

This clonotype came up a few times. The rearrangement links TRBV25-1 to TRBJ2-1, with TRBD2 matching 14 bases. The germline V gene encodes CDR1 MGHDK and CDR2 SYGVNS. The V gene end was trimmed by 4 bases and the J gene end by 10 bases; junction bases not matched to a gene: 6. This CDR3 has 15 amino acids. For the CDR3, the DNA is TGTGCCAGCAGTGCGGGACTAGCGGGAGTGCACGAGCAGTTCTTC. Translating gives CASSAGLAGVHEQFF. The full variable domain, completed using reference TRBV25-1 and TRBJ2-1, is EADIYQTPRYLVIGTGKKITLECSQTMGHDKMYWYQQDPGMELHLIHYSYGVNSTEKGDLSSESTVSRIRTEHFPLTLESARPSHTSQYLCASSAGLAGVHEQFFGPGTRLTVL.

This chain joins TRBV7-8 and TRBJ2-7, with 9 bases fitting TRBD1. The germline gives CDR1 SGHVS, CDR2 FQNEAQ. The V segment lost 5 bases and the J segment 5 bases; nucleotides outside the gene matches: 1. CDR3 length equals 12 residues. DNA of the CDR3: TGTGCCAGCAGCCACAGGGGGCACGAGCAGTACTTC. Protein: CASSHRGHEQYF.

The V call is TRBV30, the J call TRBJ2-1, with D possibly being TRBD2 (6 bases). V was pared by 3 bases and J by 2 bases, with 17 bases between. CDR1 GTSNPN and CDR2 SVGIG come from the germline V gene (reference sequence). This CDR3 comprises 16 residues. This CDR3 is CAWRGKEGLAYNEQFF. As DNA, the CDR3 is TGTGCCTGGAGGGGGAAGGAGGGCCTAGCCTACAATGAGCAGTTCTTC.

This clonotype was counted at least ten times. The chain couples TRBV20-1 to TRBJ1-3; 8 bases map to TRBD1. Per the germline V gene, CDR1 is DFQATT and CDR2 is SNEGSKA (reference sequence). This CDR3 spans 14 amino acids. After removal of 2 bases from V and 4 bases from J, the junction contained 4 bases not matched to a gene. Here the CDR3 DNA reads TGCAGTGCTAGAATTGGGACAGGCGGAAACACCATATATTTT. Its translation: CSARIGTGGNTIYF.

The chain employs TRBV5-1 and TRBJ2-5, with D perhaps TRBD1 or TRBD2 (6 bases each). Trimming cost V 3 bases and J 3 bases, with 18 bases left between them. Germline V gene data show CDR1 as SGHRS and CDR2 as YFSETQ. The CDR3 is 16 residues long. CDR3 residues: CASSWGAGAWKETQYF. DNA for the CDR3: TGCGCCAGCAGCTGGGGGGCCGGAGCGTGGAAAGAGACCCAGTACTTC. The complete variable domain, with remaining parts taken from reference TRBV5-1 and TRBJ2-5, reads KAGVTQTPRYLIKTRGQQVTLSCSPISGHRSVSWYQQTPGQGLQFLFEYFSETQRNKGNFPGRFSGRQFSNSRSEMNVSTLELGDSALYLCASSWGAGAWKETQYFGPGTRLLVL.

Concerning this clonotype itself: A much bigger clone sits one base away, suggesting this may be a read error. The rearrangement links TRBV12-3 or TRBV12-4 to TRBJ2-7; 10 bases agree with TRBD1. The CDR3 consists of 15 residues. The CDR3 region is CSSSLRDRGSYEQYF. The DNA for the CDR3 is TGTTCCAGCAGTTTAAGGGACAGGGGCTCCTACGAGCAGTACTTC.

This clonotype was picked up many times. This chain uses TRBV4-3 with TRBJ1-5; no clear D. The CDR3 totals 15 residues. CDR1 and CDR2 (germline): LGHNA, YSLEER. Deletions cut 0 bases from V and 7 bases from J, with 13 bases between. CDR3 residues: CASSQDLGRRQPQHF. Here the CDR3 DNA reads TGCGCCAGCAGCCAAGATCTGGGTAGGAGGCAGCCCCAGCATTTT.

This clonotype came up many times. The chain links TRBV5-1 to TRBJ1-4; D ambiguous. The CDR3 is 14 residues long. V dropped 0 bases and J dropped 6 bases, with 9 bases sitting between them. Germline CDR1 and CDR2: SGHRS and YFSETQ. DNA of the CDR3: TGCGCCAGCAGCTTGGGAACCCGGGATGAAAAACTGTTTTTT. This codes for CASSLGTRDEKLFF.

This clonotype was recorded a few times. This chain links TRBV10-3 with TRBJ1-1; D remains ambiguous. Trimming cost V 10 bases and J 0 bases, with 18 bases left between them. CDR3 length: 15 amino acids. Germline V lookup: CDR1 ENHRY, CDR2 SYGVKD. The chain's CDR3 is CATTREGSMNTEAFF. The CDR3 DNA reads TGTGCCACCACGAGAGAGGGTTCCATGAACACTGAAGCTTTCTTT.

This clonotype showed up many times. The chain links TRBV20-1 to TRBJ1-5; 11 bases are shared with TRBD1. Trimming removed 3 bases from V and 11 bases from J; junction bases left unmatched: 6. This CDR3 has 13 amino acids. In germline, CDR1 is DFQATT, CDR2 SNEGSKA (reference sequence). The CDR3 DNA reads as TGCAGTGCTAGTATGGGACAGGGGGAGACCCAGCATTTT. It is translated as CSASMGQGETQHF.

This clonotype occurred a few times. A much larger clonotype is one base distant, so this may be a read error. The V gene is TRBV12-3 or TRBV12-4, the J gene TRBJ1-1; TRBD1 matches 7 bases. The CDR3 totals 14 residues. The CDR3 spells CASSRPGQHTEALF. The DNA for the CDR3 is TGTGCCAGCAGTCGACCGGGACAGCACACTGAAGCTTTATTT.

The chain couples TRBV18 to TRBJ1-2; D is undetermined. This CDR3 region has 13 residues. CDR1 is KGHSH, CDR2 LQKENI, per germline. V lost 3 bases, J lost 4 bases, and 9 bases lay in between. CDR3 protein: CASSPTVRYGYTF. Here the CDR3 DNA reads TGTGCCAGCTCACCTACGGTCCGCTATGGCTACACCTTC.

Notes on this clonotype: Compared with germline, one end of the junction differs, possibly owing to a read error. The J gene is TRBJ1-2, the V gene TRBV15, with a tentative D call TRBD1 (5 bases). The CDR3 extends over 15 amino acids. The germline V gene encodes CDR1 LNHNV and CDR2 YYDKDF (reference sequence). The CDR3 loop is CATSRKGVSGYGYAF. Written as DNA, the CDR3 is TGTGCCACCAGCAGAAAAGGGGTATCAGGGTATGGCTACGCCTTC.

This clonotype was seen a handful of times. The chain uses TRBV24-1 and TRBJ2-3, with TRBD1 matching 12 bases. CDR3 size: 15 residues. Germline V gene lookup returns CDR1 KGHDR and CDR2 SFDVKD. The trim removed 5 bases at V and 9 bases at J, leaving 8 bases unmatched. The CDR3 region is CATSAGTGGFETQYF. The DNA of the CDR3 is TGTGCCACCAGTGCCGGGACAGGGGGCTTCGAAACGCAGTATTTT.

The chain links TRBV19 to TRBJ2-5, with D tentatively TRBD1 or TRBD2 (5 bases each). V lost 4 bases to trimming and J lost 8 bases, with 14 bases between them. The germline V gene encodes CDR1 LNHDA and CDR2 SQIVND (reference sequence). This CDR3 is 13 amino acids long. The CDR3, as DNA: TGTGCCAGTAGTACCTTGGGGGACGGTACCCAGTACTTC. This codes for CASSTLGDGTQYF.

This clonotype came up many times. The chain has TRBV3-1 and TRBJ2-2; D ambiguous. With 3 bases removed from V and 3 bases from J, the gap between germline ends came to 5 bases. The CDR3 has 13 residues. CDR1 is LGHDT and CDR2 is YNNKEL in the germline V gene (reference sequence). CDR3 bases: TGTGCCAGCAGCCAGGCGTACACCGGGGAGCTGTTTTTT. Encoded protein: CASSQAYTGELFF.